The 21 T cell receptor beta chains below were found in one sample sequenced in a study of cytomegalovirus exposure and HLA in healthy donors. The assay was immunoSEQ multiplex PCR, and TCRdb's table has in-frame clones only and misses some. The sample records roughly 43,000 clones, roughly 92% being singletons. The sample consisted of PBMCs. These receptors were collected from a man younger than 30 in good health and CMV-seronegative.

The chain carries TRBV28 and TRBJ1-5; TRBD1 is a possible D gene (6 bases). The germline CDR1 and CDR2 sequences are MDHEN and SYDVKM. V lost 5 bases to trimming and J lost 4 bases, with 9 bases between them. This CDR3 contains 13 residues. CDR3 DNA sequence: TGTGCCAGCAGTGAGGGGGGGAATCAGCCCCAGCATTTT. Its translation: CASSEGGNQPQHF.

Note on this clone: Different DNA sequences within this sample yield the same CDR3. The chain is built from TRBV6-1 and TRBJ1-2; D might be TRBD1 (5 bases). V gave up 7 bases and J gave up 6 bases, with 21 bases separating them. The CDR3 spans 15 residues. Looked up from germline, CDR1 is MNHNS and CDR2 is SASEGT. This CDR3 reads CASMGLVGNMDGYTF. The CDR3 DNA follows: TGTGCCAGCATGGGACTGGTAGGGAATATGGATGGCTACACCTTC.

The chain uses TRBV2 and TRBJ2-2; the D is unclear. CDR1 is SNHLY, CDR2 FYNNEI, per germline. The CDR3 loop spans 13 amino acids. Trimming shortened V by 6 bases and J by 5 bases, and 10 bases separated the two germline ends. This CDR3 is CASSTTQTGELFF. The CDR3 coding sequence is TGTGCCAGCAGCACCACACAAACCGGGGAGCTGTTTTTT.

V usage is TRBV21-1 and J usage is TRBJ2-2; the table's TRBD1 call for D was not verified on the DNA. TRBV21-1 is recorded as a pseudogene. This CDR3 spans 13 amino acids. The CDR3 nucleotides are TGTGCCAGCAGCAGCCAGGTGGTCGGGGAGCTGTTTTTT. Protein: CASSSQVVGELFF.

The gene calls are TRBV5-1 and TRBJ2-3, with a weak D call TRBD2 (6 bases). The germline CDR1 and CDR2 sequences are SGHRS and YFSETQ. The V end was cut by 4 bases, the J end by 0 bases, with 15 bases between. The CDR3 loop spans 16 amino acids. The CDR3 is CASSRVSGVSTDTQYF. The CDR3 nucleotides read TGCGCCAGCAGCAGAGTTAGCGGAGTAAGCACAGATACGCAGTATTTT.

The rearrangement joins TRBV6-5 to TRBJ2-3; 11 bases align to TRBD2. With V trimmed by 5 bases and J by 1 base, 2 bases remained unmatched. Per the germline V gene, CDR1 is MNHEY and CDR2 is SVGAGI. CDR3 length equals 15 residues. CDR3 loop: CASSIAGGGTDTQYF. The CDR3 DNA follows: TGTGCCAGCAGTATAGCGGGAGGGGGCACAGATACGCAGTATTTT.

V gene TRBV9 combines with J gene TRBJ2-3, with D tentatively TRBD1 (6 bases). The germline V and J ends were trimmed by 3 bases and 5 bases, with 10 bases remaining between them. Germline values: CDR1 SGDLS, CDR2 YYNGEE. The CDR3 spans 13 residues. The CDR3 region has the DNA TGTGCCAGCAGCGGAACAGGGATAGATACGCAGTATTTT. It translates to CASSGTGIDTQYF.

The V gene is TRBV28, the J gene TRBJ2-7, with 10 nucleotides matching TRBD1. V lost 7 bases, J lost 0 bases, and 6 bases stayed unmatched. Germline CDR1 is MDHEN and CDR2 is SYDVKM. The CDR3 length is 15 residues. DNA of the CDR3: TGTGCCAGCATCCTTCGACAGGGGGCCTCCTACGAGCAGTACTTC. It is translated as CASILRQGASYEQYF.

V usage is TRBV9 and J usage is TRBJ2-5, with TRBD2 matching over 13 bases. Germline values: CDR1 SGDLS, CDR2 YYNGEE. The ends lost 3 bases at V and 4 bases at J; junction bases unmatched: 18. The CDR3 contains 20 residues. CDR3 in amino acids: CASSERRTSGRAEDLETQYF. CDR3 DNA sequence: TGTGCCAGCAGCGAAAGGAGAACTAGCGGGAGGGCCGAGGACTTAGAGACCCAGTACTTC.

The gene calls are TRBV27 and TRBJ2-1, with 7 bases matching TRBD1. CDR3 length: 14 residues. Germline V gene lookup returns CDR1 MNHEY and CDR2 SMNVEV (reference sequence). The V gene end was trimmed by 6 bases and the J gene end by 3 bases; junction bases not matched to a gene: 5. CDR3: CASSRTGGYNEQFF. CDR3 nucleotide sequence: TGTGCCAGCAGCCGGACAGGTGGCTACAATGAGCAGTTCTTC.

The CDR3 reads CASSPQGTEAFF. Written as DNA, the CDR3 is TGTGCCAGCTCACCTCAGGGCACTGAAGCTTTCTTT. The gene calls are TRBV18 and TRBJ1-1; a weak D match, TRBD1 (5 bases). CDR1 is KGHSH and CDR2 is LQKENI in the germline V gene. Trimming stripped 3 bases from V and 4 bases from J, with 6 bases between. The CDR3 is made up of 12 amino acids.

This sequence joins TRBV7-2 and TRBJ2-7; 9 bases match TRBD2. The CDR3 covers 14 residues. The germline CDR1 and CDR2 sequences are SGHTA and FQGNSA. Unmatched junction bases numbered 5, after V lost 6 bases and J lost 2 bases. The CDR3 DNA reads TGTGCCAGCAGGATAGCGGGGGAAACCTACGAGCAGTACTTC. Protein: CASRIAGETYEQYF.

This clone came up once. The CDR3 DNA reads TGTGCCAGCTCAGAGGTCGCAAGTGCCGAGCAGTACTTC. Translation: CASSEVASAEQYF. The J gene is TRBJ2-7, the V gene TRBV18; no clear D gene. V gave up 5 bases and J gave up 6 bases, with 14 bases separating them. The CDR3 runs 13 residues. Per germline, CDR1 KGHSH and CDR2 LQKENI.

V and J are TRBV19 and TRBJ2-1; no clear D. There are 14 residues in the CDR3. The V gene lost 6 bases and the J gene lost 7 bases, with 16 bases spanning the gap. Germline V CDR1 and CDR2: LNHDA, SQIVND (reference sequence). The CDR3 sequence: CASSLDSWRNEQFF. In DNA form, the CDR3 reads TGTGCCAGTAGCCTTGATAGCTGGCGGAATGAGCAGTTCTTC.

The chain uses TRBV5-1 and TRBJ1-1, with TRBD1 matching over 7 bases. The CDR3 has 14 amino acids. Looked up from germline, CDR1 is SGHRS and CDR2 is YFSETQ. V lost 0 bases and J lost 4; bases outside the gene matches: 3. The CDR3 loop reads CASSLEQGSTEAFF. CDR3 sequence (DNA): TGCGCCAGCAGCTTGGAACAGGGGAGCACTGAAGCTTTCTTT.

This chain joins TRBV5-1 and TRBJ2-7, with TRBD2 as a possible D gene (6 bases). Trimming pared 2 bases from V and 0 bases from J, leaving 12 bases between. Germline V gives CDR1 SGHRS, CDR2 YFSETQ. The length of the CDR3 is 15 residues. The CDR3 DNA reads TGCGCCAGCAGCTTATCGGGGGAAGCCTCCTACGAGCAGTACTTC. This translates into CASSLSGEASYEQYF.

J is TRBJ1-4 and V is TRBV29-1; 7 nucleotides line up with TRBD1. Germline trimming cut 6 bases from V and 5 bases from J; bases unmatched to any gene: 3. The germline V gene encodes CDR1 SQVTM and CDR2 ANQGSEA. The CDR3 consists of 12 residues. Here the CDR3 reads CSVGQTNEKLFF. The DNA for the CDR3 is TGCAGCGTGGGACAGACAAATGAAAAACTGTTTTTT.

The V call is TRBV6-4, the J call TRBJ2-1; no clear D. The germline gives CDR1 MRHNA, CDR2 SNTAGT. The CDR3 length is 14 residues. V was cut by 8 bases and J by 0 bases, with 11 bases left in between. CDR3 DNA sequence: TGTGCCAGCGCCCCAGGATTCTCCTACAATGAGCAGTTCTTC. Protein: CASAPGFSYNEQFF.

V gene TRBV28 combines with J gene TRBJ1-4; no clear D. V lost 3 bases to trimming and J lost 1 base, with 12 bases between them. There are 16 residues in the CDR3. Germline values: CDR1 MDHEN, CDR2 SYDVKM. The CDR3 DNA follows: TGTGCCAGCAGTTTCCCCCTTACCGGAACTAATGAAAAACTGTTTTTT. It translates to CASSFPLTGTNEKLFF.

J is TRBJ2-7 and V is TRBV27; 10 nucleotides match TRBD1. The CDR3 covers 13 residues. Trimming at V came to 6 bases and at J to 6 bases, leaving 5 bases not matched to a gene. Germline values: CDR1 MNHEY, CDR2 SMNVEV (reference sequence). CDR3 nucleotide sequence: TGTGCCAGCAGGACAGGGGGCTCGAGCGAGCAGTACTTC. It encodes CASRTGGSSEQYF.

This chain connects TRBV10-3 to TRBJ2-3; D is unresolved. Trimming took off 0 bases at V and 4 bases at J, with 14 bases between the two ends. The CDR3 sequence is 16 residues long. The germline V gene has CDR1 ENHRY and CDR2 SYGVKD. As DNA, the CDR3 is TGTGCCATCAGTGAGTCGATTAGCCCTCATCCAGATACGCAGTATTTT. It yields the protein CAISESISPHPDTQYF.